This TCR beta chain was sequenced in a study of shared clonotypes between healthy human individuals. Across the whole study: The study drew on a couple of women and three men aged 18 to 49 as donors.

Produced via immunoSEQ multiplex PCR; TCRdb's table is partial and in-frame only. The data hold 1.4 million to 1.5 million clones, with around 97% observed a single time. With 0 bases removed from V and 4 bases from J, the gap between germline ends came to 11 bases. This CDR3 is built from 14 residues. Germline V gene sequence: CDR1 SGHKS, CDR2 YYEKEE (reference sequence). The receptor comes from a man aged 30-40 years in good health. This chain uses TRBV5-5 with TRBJ2-7; D gene ambiguous. Source material: naive CD4+ T cells sorted from blood. Described subset: CD45RA+ positively selected. For the CDR3, the DNA is TGTGCCAGCAGCTTGGCCCCCCTTTTGTACGAGCAGTACTTC. Translation gives CASSLAPLLYEQYF.